The rows below give T cell receptor beta chains drawn from one sample of a study of T cell repertoires in cytomegalovirus infection. One entry per CDR3 protein results from TCRdb running MiXCR on the reads. The table has roughly 920,000 distinct CDR3 sequences, roughly a third seen once. Their antigens remain unidentified. Sequences were derived from cultured CD8+ T cells from PBMCs, sampled from culture after CMV antigen stimulation. These receptor sequences come from a human donor in good health (CMV status not recorded). Some clones in this sample may be carry-over from other donors' samples. CDR3s include the opening cysteine and the closing phenylalanine or tryptophan. Each record gives: J gene, V gene, D gene, clone size, CDR3 protein, CDR3 DNA. D genes are given only for firm matches. Clone size is given for some rows only: seen once, a few or many times, or a class if the clone is expanded.

J: TRBJ2-7; V: TRBV27; D: -; size: -; CDR3: CASSYFGQSEQYF; DNA: TGTGCCAGCAGTTACTTCGGACAGTCCGAGCAGTACTTC
J: TRBJ2-7; V: TRBV29-1; D: TRBD1; size: -; CDR3: CSVMTGGFYEQYF; DNA: TGCAGCGTTATGACAGGGGGCTTCTACGAGCAGTACTTC
J: TRBJ2-1; V: TRBV3-1; D: TRBD2; size: few; CDR3: CASSQEKAGGHQFF; DNA: TGTGCCAGCAGCCAAGAGAAAGCGGGGGGGCATCAGTTCTTC
J: TRBJ2-5; V: TRBV4-3; D: -; size: few; CDR3: CASSQETFQETQYF; DNA: TGCGCCAGCAGCCAAGAGACCTTTCAAGAGACCCAGTACTTC
J: TRBJ1-5; V: TRBV19; D: -; size: -; CDR3: CASSMSLSNQPQHF; DNA: TGTGCCAGTAGTATGAGCCTTAGCAATCAGCCCCAGCATTTT
J: TRBJ2-3; V: TRBV28; D: TRBD1; size: many; CDR3: CASSPGQGPDTQYF; DNA: TGTGCCAGCAGTCCGGGACAGGGTCCAGATACGCAGTATTTT
J: TRBJ2-5; V: TRBV12-3/TRBV12-4; D: -; size: -; CDR3: CASSFAGIETQYF; DNA: TGTGCCAGCAGTTTCGCGGGGATAGAGACCCAGTACTTC
J: TRBJ2-1; V: TRBV7-6; D: TRBD2; size: -; CDR3: CASSLPSGNYNEQFF; DNA: TGTGCCAGCAGCTTACCCAGCGGGAACTACAATGAGCAGTTCTTC
J: TRBJ2-2; V: TRBV6-2/TRBV6-3; D: TRBD2; size: few; CDR3: CASIGGLADNTGELFF; DNA: TGTGCCAGCATTGGAGGACTAGCGGATAACACCGGGGAGCTGTTTTTT
J: TRBJ2-3; V: TRBV5-1; D: -; size: -; CDR3: CASSQQPPGDISTDTQYF; DNA: TGCGCCAGCAGCCAGCAGCCACCAGGGGACATAAGCACAGATACGCAGTATTTT
J: TRBJ2-6; V: TRBV19; D: -; size: few; CDR3: CASSILVEPSWGSSGANVLTF; DNA: TGTGCCAGTAGTATTTTGGTGGAACCATCGTGGGGATCCTCTGGGGCCAACGTCCTGACTTTC
J: TRBJ1-2; V: TRBV7-6; D: TRBD1; size: few; CDR3: CATTGQNYGYTF; DNA: TGTGCCACCACGGGACAGAACTATGGCTACACCTTC
J: TRBJ2-7; V: TRBV27; D: -; size: -; CDR3: CASSGRQGGEQYF; DNA: TGTGCCAGCAGCGGGCGCCAGGGGGGCGAGCAGTACTTC
J: TRBJ1-1; V: TRBV6-6; D: -; size: -; CDR3: CASSTSLQGLNTEAFF; DNA: TGTGCCAGCAGTACCTCTTTACAGGGACTGAACACTGAAGCTTTCTTT
J: TRBJ1-2; V: TRBV2; D: TRBD1; size: -; CDR3: CASILGGTYGYTF; DNA: TGTGCCAGCATCCTAGGGGGCACCTATGGCTACACCTTC
J: TRBJ2-3; V: TRBV7-6; D: -; size: -; CDR3: CASSPTSSLGVDTQYF; DNA: TGTGCCAGCAGTCCTACTAGCTCCCTGGGGGTCGATACGCAGTATTTT
J: TRBJ1-4; V: TRBV2; D: -; size: -; CDR3: CASSEWGPNEKLFF; DNA: TGTGCCAGCAGTGAGTGGGGGCCAAATGAAAAACTGTTTTTT
J: TRBJ2-1; V: TRBV6-2/TRBV6-3; D: -; size: few; CDR3: CATLISSYNEQFF; DNA: TGTGCCACCCTGATTTCTTCCTACAATGAGCAGTTCTTC
J: TRBJ1-5; V: TRBV27; D: -; size: few; CDR3: CASSFRGGRNQPQHF; DNA: TGTGCCAGCAGTTTTCGAGGGGGGCGAAATCAGCCCCAGCATTTT
J: TRBJ2-1; V: TRBV6-1; D: TRBD1; size: many; CDR3: CASSEWDRSSYNEQFF; DNA: TGTGCCAGCAGTGAATGGGACAGGAGCTCCTACAATGAGCAGTTCTTC
J: TRBJ2-3; V: TRBV12-3/TRBV12-4; D: -; size: -; CDR3: CASGGARDTQYF; DNA: TGTGCCAGTGGGGGGGCCAGAGATACGCAGTATTTT
J: TRBJ2-1; V: TRBV28; D: TRBD1; size: few; CDR3: CASSFLRQGVHYNEQFF; DNA: TGTGCCAGCAGTTTCCTTCGACAGGGGGTGCACTACAATGAGCAGTTCTTC
J: TRBJ2-7; V: TRBV27; D: -; size: -; CDR3: CASSLNRQGGYEQYF; DNA: TGTGCCAGCAGTTTAAATCGGCAGGGAGGCTACGAGCAGTACTTC
J: TRBJ2-1; V: TRBV11-2; D: -; size: few; CDR3: CASSSTLQGGDNEQFF; DNA: TGTGCCAGCAGCTCTACTCTACAGGGTGGGGACAATGAGCAGTTCTTC
J: TRBJ1-2; V: TRBV6-2/TRBV6-3; D: -; size: -; CDR3: CASRETTEFNYGYTF; DNA: TGTGCCAGCAGAGAAACAACAGAATTCAACTATGGCTACACCTTC
J: TRBJ1-2; V: TRBV7-9; D: -; size: once; CDR3: CASSFSGAVGYGYTF; DNA: TGTGCCAGCAGCTTCTCGGGGGCTGTCGGCTATGGCTACACCTTC